This is a list of T cell receptor beta chains from one sample in a study of shared clonotypes between healthy human individuals. Sequencing was performed with immunoSEQ multiplex PCR; in TCRdb, only in-frame clones are kept and a portion is missing. The sample consists of around 1.1 million clones, about 80% of them appearing once. The specimen was memory CD4+ T cells from PBMCs. The receptor set was obtained from a man between 18 and 35 years old in good health. Some clones in this sample may be carry-over from other donors' samples. The CDR3 runs from the conserved cysteine through the conserved F or W. The order of the fields is D gene, clone size, V gene, J gene, CDR3 DNA, CDR3 protein. The D gene is left open where the match is weak. Clone size, where shown, is once, few, many, or a class for clones that have expanded.

>NA|NA|TRBV29-1|TRBJ2-5
TGCAGCGTTGGCCCCCAAGGGACCCAGTACTTC
CSVGPQGTQYF
>NA|NA|TRBV28|TRBJ2-3
TGTGCCAGCAGGGGGGGGGACAGGCGGCCCCCAGATACGCAGTATTTT
CASRGGDRRPPDTQYF
>NA|many|TRBV27|TRBJ2-2
TGTGCCAGCAGTTTTGGGCAGGGAAGCACCGGGGAGCTGTTTTTT
CASSFGQGSTGELFF
>NA|NA|TRBV7-9|TRBJ1-4
TGTGCCAGCAGCACCCGACAGGTTCTTGGGGAAAAACTGTTTTTT
CASSTRQVLGEKLFF
>NA|NA|TRBV9|TRBJ2-7
TGTGCCAGCAGCGTAGACTCAGGCCAATTCCACGAGCAGTACTTC
CASSVDSGQFHEQYF
>TRBD2|NA|TRBV2|TRBJ2-1
TGTGCCAGCAGTGGGAAACTAGCGGGAGCTATCTATGAGCAGTTCTTC
CASSGKLAGAIYEQFF
>NA|NA|TRBV14|TRBJ2-5
TGTGCCAGCAGCCGTCTGTGGGCAAAACCAGAGACCCAGTACTTC
CASSRLWAKPETQYF
>NA|NA|TRBV19|TRBJ2-7
TGTGCCAGTAGTATAGCAGTTGGCACCTACGAGCAGTACTTC
CASSIAVGTYEQYF
>NA|NA|TRBV4-2|TRBJ2-7
TGTGCCAGCAGCCCCCCCGCCCCGTGGGACGAGCAGTACTTC
CASSPPAPWDEQYF
>TRBD2|NA|TRBV18|TRBJ2-3
TGTGCCAGCTCAAGGAGCGGGAGGGACACAGATACGCAGTATTTT
CASSRSGRDTDTQYF
>TRBD1|NA|TRBV6-4|TRBJ2-1
TGTGCCAGCAGTGACTCGATGGGGACAGGGGGAACCTACAATGAGCAGTTCTTC
CASSDSMGTGGTYNEQFF
>NA|few|TRBV19|TRBJ1-5
TGTGCCAGTAGGAACGACGGACGGCGGCAGCCCCAGCATTTT
CASRNDGRRQPQHF
>NA|NA|TRBV7-8|TRBJ2-7
TGTGCCAGCAGCTACGACCTAGCTGGTGAGCAGTACTTC
CASSYDLAGEQYF
>NA|few|TRBV25-1|TRBJ1-5
TGTGCCAGCAGTGAATGGACGGTCAATCAGCCCCAGCATTTT
CASSEWTVNQPQHF
>NA|few|TRBV18|TRBJ1-1
TGTGCCAGCTCACCAACCAGAGAAACTGAAGCTTTCTTT
CASSPTRETEAFF
>TRBD1|NA|TRBV6-6|TRBJ2-7
TGTGCCAGCACCGGACAGGGATCCTACGAGCAGTACTTC
CASTGQGSYEQYF
>TRBD1|NA|TRBV7-8|TRBJ2-2
TGTGCCAGCAGCTTAGTGACAGGGACCCCGGGAAACACCGGGGAGCTGTTTTTT
CASSLVTGTPGNTGELFF
>TRBD1|NA|TRBV11-2|TRBJ2-1
TGTGCCAGCAGCTTAGGACAGGGTTCTCGGAATGAGCAGTTCTTC
CASSLGQGSRNEQFF
>NA|NA|TRBV4-1|TRBJ1-5
TGCGCCAGCAGCCAATCCACAAATCAGCCCCAGCATTTT
CASSQSTNQPQHF
>TRBD1|NA|TRBV29-1|TRBJ1-2
TGCAGCGCCGGGACAGATTTTAACTATGGCTACACCTTT
CSAGTDFNYGYTF
>NA|NA|TRBV2|TRBJ1-3
TGTGCCAGCATCGGGTTGAGGGACACCATATATTTT
CASIGLRDTIYF
>TRBD2|NA|TRBV18|TRBJ2-5
TGTGCCAGCTCAGCCCTTAGATCAAGCGGGAGCGTAAAAGAGACCCAGTACTTC
CASSALRSSGSVKETQYF
>TRBD2|NA|TRBV7-2|TRBJ2-7
TGTGCCAGCAGCCACGGACTAGTTAGGTCCTACGAGCAGTACTTC
CASSHGLVRSYEQYF
>NA|NA|TRBV28|TRBJ1-1
TGTGCCAGCAGTTCTCCACAGGGAGGAAGCACTGAAGCTTTCTTT
CASSSPQGGSTEAFF
>NA|NA|TRBV7-4|TRBJ2-7
TGTGCCAGCAGCTTTTTACACGAGCAGTACTTC
CASSFLHEQYF
>TRBD2|NA|TRBV5-1|TRBJ2-7
TGCGCCAGCAGCTTGGCCCCGGGAGGCCCCTACGAGCAGTACTTC
CASSLAPGGPYEQYF
>NA|NA|TRBV7-2|TRBJ2-5
TGTGCCAGCAGCTTAGCGCGTTCCAGGGGACAAGAGACCCAGTACTTC
CASSLARSRGQETQYF
>TRBD1|once|TRBV7-9|TRBJ2-1
TGTGCCAGCAGCCACGGATCAGGGGGCCCCCACAATGAGCAGTTCTTC
CASSHGSGGPHNEQFF
>TRBD2|NA|TRBV2|TRBJ2-2
TGTGCCAGCAGTGATGGTTCTAGCGGGAGGGTAGGCACCGGGGAGCTGTTTTTT
CASSDGSSGRVGTGELFF
>NA|NA|TRBV5-1|TRBJ2-2
TGCGCCAGCAGGAGGCTTGCGAACACCGGGGAGCTGTTTTTT
CASRRLANTGELFF
>NA|NA|TRBV16|TRBJ1-5
TGTGCCAGCAGCCAAGCTTGGGGGGATAGCAATCAGCCCCAGCATTTT
CASSQAWGDSNQPQHF
>NA|NA|TRBV9|TRBJ1-3
TGTGCCAGCAGCGTGGACGGACGAAACACCATATATTTT
CASSVDGRNTIYF
>TRBD1|NA|TRBV7-9|TRBJ1-2
TGTGCCAGCAGCTTAGATCTGGACAGGGTTTCCAGCTACACCTTC
CASSLDLDRVSSYTF
>TRBD1|NA|TRBV7-2|TRBJ2-2
TGTGCCAGCAGCTTACGGCAGGGGGCGAGGGAGCTGTTTTTT
CASSLRQGARELFF
>TRBD2|NA|TRBV30|TRBJ2-7
TGTGCCTGGAGCTGGGGGGGGAGCAAGTACTTC
CAWSWGGSKYF
>NA|NA|TRBV27|TRBJ1-5
TGTGCCAGCAGTTTAGTAGGTTTGCAGCCCCAGCATTTT
CASSLVGLQPQHF
>NA|NA|TRBV18|TRBJ2-3
TGTGCCAGCTCGGCAAGGCGAGATACGCAGTATTTT
CASSARRDTQYF
>NA|NA|TRBV10-1|TRBJ2-5
TGCGCCACCTCAGGGACCCAAGAGACCCAGTACTTC
CATSGTQETQYF
>NA|NA|TRBV15|TRBJ2-1
TGTGCCACCAGCAGAGAAGGACGGGTCGAGCAGTTCTTC
CATSREGRVEQFF
>NA|once|TRBV29-1|TRBJ2-7
TGCAGCGCGGGGCGGCAGGTCCACGAGCAGTACTTC
CSAGRQVHEQYF
>NA|NA|TRBV5-1|TRBJ2-7
TGCGCCAGCGGCCTTTTTGGGTACGAGCAGTACTTC
CASGLFGYEQYF
>NA|NA|TRBV7-9|TRBJ1-2
TGTGCCAGCAGTTCGGACACCGACTATGGCTACACCTTC
CASSSDTDYGYTF
>TRBD2|NA|TRBV4-2|TRBJ2-3
TGTGCCAGCAGCCAAGACCCCTGGGGGGTAGCGGGGACTAGCACAGATACGCAGTATTTT
CASSQDPWGVAGTSTDTQYF
>NA|NA|TRBV9|TRBJ2-1
TGTGCCAGCAGCCCTTTTCCCAGTGGGCTGTTCTTC
CASSPFPSGLFF
>NA|NA|TRBV18|TRBJ1-1
TGTGCCAGCTCGGGACTGTCGAACACTGAAGCTTTCTTT
CASSGLSNTEAFF
>TRBD1|NA|TRBV9|TRBJ2-5
TGTGCCAGCAGCAAAACGGGACAGGCCGTTCAAGAGACCCAGTACTTC
CASSKTGQAVQETQYF
>TRBD2|NA|TRBV7-9|TRBJ2-1
TGTGCCACCCGACTAGCGGGAGGCCCGGGGAATGAGCAGTTCTTC
CATRLAGGPGNEQFF
>NA|NA|TRBV7-9|TRBJ1-2
TGTGCCAGCAGCCGAACGGGAGGCTATGGCTACACCTTC
CASSRTGGYGYTF
>NA|NA|TRBV11-2|TRBJ2-5
TGTGCCAGCAGCCCACAGTGGACCCAGTACTTC
CASSPQWTQYF
>TRBD1|NA|TRBV6-5|TRBJ2-2
TGTGCCAGCAGTTCGGGACAGGGGACCGGGGAGCTGTTTTTT
CASSSGQGTGELFF
>TRBD1|once|TRBV28|TRBJ1-5
TGTGCCAGCACCCTGTTTAGGGGGCGGGGTAGCAATCAGCCCCAGCATTTT
CASTLFRGRGSNQPQHF
>NA|NA|TRBV14|TRBJ1-2
TGTGCCAGCAGCCAAGGTGTTGGTCTCTCGGGTGGCTACACCTTC
CASSQGVGLSGGYTF
>NA|NA|TRBV10-1|TRBJ2-5
TGCGCCAGCAGTGGAGGCAGGCTGGGGACCCAGTACTTC
CASSGGRLGTQYF
>NA|NA|TRBV25-1|TRBJ1-1
TGTGCCAGCAGTAACCCATCCCAGATTGGGGCTGAAGCTTTCTTT
CASSNPSQIGAEAFF
>NA|NA|TRBV2|TRBJ2-5
TGTGCCAGCAGTGTCTTAGAGCGGGAGACCCAGTACTTC
CASSVLERETQYF